In its sample, the clone carrying this T cell receptor beta chain ranks as medium-sized. Distinct nucleotide sequences in the sample also encode this CDR3. This sample stems from a study of OX40 agonist ivuxolimab in advanced cancers. TCRdb keeps only in-frame clones here, not all; method: immunoSEQ multiplex PCR. The table has fewer than 50,000 clones, 81% seen once. This CDR3 spans 11 amino acids. Between the trimmed V and J ends, which lost 3 bases and 5 bases, there was a span of 6 bases. Germline V gives CDR1 GTSNPN, CDR2 SVGIG (reference sequence). This TCR was sampled from an adult with an advanced solid tumor such as melanoma, head and neck, liver or kidney cancer. Here the sequenced sample was CD4+ or CD8+ T cells sorted from blood, taken in a trial of the OX40 agonist ivuxolimab. The chain is built from TRBV30 and TRBJ2-3; D remains unclear. CDR3 nucleotides: TGTGCCTGGAGCTGGGGAGATACGCAGTATTTT. It is translated as CAWSWGDTQYF.